This is a list of T cell receptor beta chains from one sample in a study of blood T cells in healthy people across ages. A single record per CDR3 protein comes from TCRdb applying MiXCR to the 5' RACE reads. The sample carries about 1,400,000 distinct CDR3 sequences, 45% to 70% recorded once. Sample: blood. These receptors all come from a man aged 18-30 years in good health. The CDR3 runs from the conserved cysteine through the conserved F or W.

J	V	CDR3
TRBJ1-2	TRBV4-3	CASSQEGTAGYTF
TRBJ1-6	TRBV6-5	CASSSRGPSPLHF
TRBJ2-5	TRBV29-1	CSVGDDVVGSPATYF
.	TRBV5-5	CASSLVERRNEQYF
TRBJ2-7	TRBV7-2	CASSSSGGGNTYEQYF
TRBJ2-7	TRBV4-1	CASSQTGPMHSYEQYF
TRBJ2-1	TRBV12-3/TRBV12-4	CASILGGQGDKFF
TRBJ1-6	TRBV12-3/TRBV12-4	CASREPGQGLLSPLHF
TRBJ2-5	TRBV20-1	CSALQDSQETQYF
TRBJ1-2	TRBV20-1	CSARDRQGWLNGYTF
TRBJ2-3	TRBV20-1	CSARDSDFIDTQYF
TRBJ2-3	TRBV25-1	CASSNQRRDRGQTDTQYF
TRBJ2-3	TRBV20-1	CSTPRPAPLADTQYF
TRBJ2-3	TRBV3-1	CASSQEGAGLAGDTSSTDTQYF
TRBJ1-2	TRBV20-1	CSAGHVQYYGGYTF
.	TRBV28	CASLGTGNEQYF
TRBJ1-2	TRBV5-1	CASSLVAGCDYTF
TRBJ2-3	TRBV29-1	CSVAPGAGGLTDTQYF
TRBJ2-5	TRBV12-3/TRBV12-4	CASGGGFQETQYF
TRBJ2-1	TRBV6-5	CATMLTSGRWNEQFF
TRBJ2-3	TRBV27	CASRGILSPDAQYF
TRBJ1-6	TRBV4-3	CASSQFTGVRSPLHF
TRBJ2-3	TRBV12-3/TRBV12-4	CASSPHFMDTQYF
.	TRBV28	CASSWTDRGYEQYF
TRBJ2-1	TRBV7-2	CASSLDSGTSMNEQFF
TRBJ1-1	TRBV20-1	CSARDKGNTEAFF
TRBJ1-3	TRBV4-1	CASSQVPFSGQGFGNTIYF
TRBJ1-2	TRBV12-3/TRBV12-4	CASSPAGGHGYTF
TRBJ2-1	TRBV28	CAGSDNYNEQFF
TRBJ1-5	TRBV28	CASRVQEGYQPQHF
TRBJ2-7	TRBV27	CASSPTLGQGPYEQYF
TRBJ2-7	TRBV7-9	CASSILDSSYEQYF
TRBJ1-6	TRBV12-3/TRBV12-4	CASSTWVDSPLHF
TRBJ1-1	TRBV7-2	CASSPGGGWNTEAFF
TRBJ2-7	TRBV10-3	CAISEDSRSREQYF
TRBJ2-3	TRBV11-2	CASSLGTLDTQYF